Each of the 22 T cell receptor beta chains below was sequenced from the same sample in a study of blood T cell repertoires in COVID-19. Profiled with immunoSEQ multiplex PCR; TCRdb holds only in-frame clones, not every one. The top ten hold approximately 2.3% of the sample, which has about 130,000 clones, around 89% seen once. Sequencing input: peripheral blood. These receptors all come from a man between 65 and 79 years old with active COVID-19.

This clone was counted between two and nine times. This rearrangement joins TRBV28 to TRBJ2-7; D remains ambiguous. This CDR3 comprises 13 residues. V lost 4 bases, J lost 3 bases, and 10 bases lay in between. CDR1 and CDR2 (germline): MDHEN, SYDVKM. CDR3 DNA sequence: TGTGCCAGCAGTTCGTCGGGTATCTACGAGCAGTACTTC. This codes for CASSSSGIYEQYF.

The V call is TRBV10-3, the J call TRBJ2-7, with TRBD2 matching over 12 bases. Germline lookup yields CDR1 ENHRY and CDR2 SYGVKD. Unmatched junction bases numbered 6, after V lost 3 bases and J lost 3 bases. The CDR3 is made up of 16 amino acids. This chain's CDR3 is CAISDPTSGSIYEQYF. The CDR3 region has the DNA TGTGCCATCAGTGACCCGACTAGCGGGAGTATCTACGAGCAGTACTTC.

With regard to this clone: One junction end does not reproduce the germline sequence, and a read error may be involved. The V gene is TRBV12-3 or TRBV12-4, the J gene TRBJ1-1; D is ambiguous. The CDR3 is 12 residues long. CDR3 sequence (DNA): TGTGCCAGCAGTTTGGGCAGGCCTGAGGCTTTCTTT. Its protein product is CASSLGRPEAFF.

V and J are TRBV7-3 and TRBJ2-7, with D possibly being TRBD1 (6 bases). Germline V gene sequence: CDR1 SGHTA, CDR2 FQGTGA. Trimming took 0 bases from V and 5 from J, leaving 17 bases between them. The CDR3 consists of 16 residues. In nucleotides, the CDR3 is TGTGCCAGCAGCTTAACTCTGGGGGCCCCACAACACGAGCAGTACTTC. It yields the protein CASSLTLGAPQHEQYF.

The chain joins TRBV5-6 to TRBJ2-1, with 7 bases matching TRBD2. V trimming: 4 bases; J trimming: 3 bases; junction bases outside the gene matches: 13. This CDR3 contains 17 residues. Germline V gene data show CDR1 as SGHDT and CDR2 as YYEEEE. The CDR3 spells CASSANTGTNFYNEQFF. The CDR3 DNA reads TGTGCCAGCAGCGCGAACACCGGGACTAACTTCTACAATGAGCAGTTCTTC. Full variable domain (outside the CDR3, taken from reference TRBV5-6 and TRBJ2-1): DAGVTQSPTHLIKTRGQQVTLRCSPKSGHDTVSWYQQALGQGPQFIFQYYEEEERQRGNFPDRFSGHQFPNYSSELNVNALLLGDSALYLCASSANTGTNFYNEQFFGPGTRLTVL.

This sequence joins TRBV28 and TRBJ2-5; D is perhaps TRBD1 (6 bases). V gave up 5 bases and J gave up 2 bases, with 15 bases separating them. The CDR3 consists of 15 residues. Germline CDR1 MDHEN, CDR2 SYDVKM. This chain's CDR3 is CASSPAWTVQETQYF. Written as DNA, the CDR3 is TGTGCCAGCAGTCCCGCCTGGACAGTTCAAGAGACCCAGTACTTC.

In DNA form, the CDR3 reads TGTGCCAGCAGCTCACCGACCCGACAGACTACAGATACGCAGTATTTT. This sequence encodes CASSSPTRQTTDTQYF. This chain connects TRBV7-2 to TRBJ2-3, with a weak D call TRBD1 (5 bases). V lost 4 bases to trimming and J lost 3 bases, with 17 bases between them. The CDR3 is 16 amino acids. Germline-derived CDR1 and CDR2 are SGHTA and FQGNSA.

This chain uses TRBV6-6 with TRBJ2-7; perhaps TRBD2 as D (5 bases). CDR3 length equals 14 residues. V lost 7 bases, J lost 2 bases, and 15 bases lay in between. Per germline, CDR1 MNHNY and CDR2 SVGAGI (reference sequence). The CDR3 nucleotides read TGTGCCAGCACCCTAACTCCGGGAACCTACGAGCAGTACTTC. This translates into CASTLTPGTYEQYF.

This chain connects TRBV6-5 to TRBJ2-7; 12 bases line up with TRBD2. From germline, CDR1 is MNHEY and CDR2 SVGAGI. This CDR3 has 14 amino acids. J was trimmed by 6 bases and V by 9 bases; bases with no gene match: 9. This CDR3 reads CASARLAGVGEQYF. CDR3 sequence (DNA): TGTGCCAGTGCCCGACTAGCGGGAGTGGGCGAGCAGTACTTC.

The genes are TRBV24-1 and TRBJ2-1, with D possibly matching TRBD2 (6 bases). The CDR3 is made up of 16 amino acids. In germline, CDR1 is KGHDR, CDR2 SFDVKD. With 4 bases removed from V and 0 bases from J, the gap between germline ends came to 12 bases. This chain's CDR3 is CATSDTSGLSYNEQFF. CDR3 DNA: TGTGCCACCAGTGACACGAGCGGGCTCTCCTACAATGAGCAGTTCTTC.

The genes are TRBV6-2 or TRBV6-3 and TRBJ2-7; possibly TRBD2 for D (5 bases). Germline V gene lookup returns CDR1 MNHEY and CDR2 SVGEGT. The CDR3 has 15 residues. V was trimmed by 2 bases and J by 0 bases, leaving 11 bases between them. CDR3 sequence reads: CASSYGSVPSYEQYF. The CDR3, as DNA: TGTGCCAGCAGTTACGGTAGCGTCCCCTCCTACGAGCAGTACTTC.

This clone was counted only a few times. The V call is TRBV19, the J call TRBJ1-1, with 9 bases aligning to TRBD1. V trimming: 5 bases; J trimming: 5 bases; junction bases outside the gene matches: 15. The germline V gene has CDR1 LNHDA and CDR2 SQIVND (reference sequence). The CDR3 runs to 17 residues. The CDR3 region has the DNA TGTGCCAGTAGTGGCCAGGACAGGGGATATGAGTATACTGAAGCTTTCTTT. It yields the protein CASSGQDRGYEYTEAFF.

The rearrangement links TRBV18 to TRBJ2-3, with TRBD2 identical over 10 bases. This CDR3 has 16 amino acids. The germline CDR1 and CDR2 sequences are KGHSH and LQKENI. Losses at the gene ends were 2 bases for V and 6 bases for J; bases not matched to a gene: 8. CDR3 in amino acids: CASSPNLAGAGDTQYF. DNA of the CDR3: TGTGCCAGCTCACCAAACCTAGCGGGAGCAGGGGATACGCAGTATTTT.

The rearrangement joins TRBV2 to TRBJ2-7, with 11 bases that match TRBD1. In germline, CDR1 is SNHLY, CDR2 FYNNEI. V trimming: 6 bases; J trimming: 6 bases; junction bases outside the gene matches: 10. The CDR3 covers 15 residues. In nucleotides, the CDR3 is TGTGCCAGCAGGGAGGGACAGGGGGTATCTGCCGAGCAGTACTTC. Translated: CASREGQGVSAEQYF.

This rearrangement joins TRBV6-5 to TRBJ2-7, with D hard to call. This CDR3 is 13 amino acids long. Trimming took off 6 bases at V and 3 bases at J, with 12 bases between the two ends. Germline V CDR1 and CDR2: MNHEY, SVGAGI. The CDR3 region is CASRPRGFYEQYF. As DNA, the CDR3 is TGTGCCAGCAGGCCCAGAGGATTCTACGAGCAGTACTTC.

This clone was recorded once. The V and J genes are TRBV30 and TRBJ2-7, with D perhaps TRBD1 (5 bases). The germline V and J ends were trimmed by 2 bases and 3 bases, with 11 bases remaining between them. The CDR3 is 13 amino acids. Per the germline V gene, CDR1 is GTSNPN and CDR2 is SVGIG (reference sequence). DNA of the CDR3: TGTGCCTGGAGTTCCTTCAGGGTCTACGAGCAGTACTTC. Translated: CAWSSFRVYEQYF.

The rearrangement links TRBV29-1 to TRBJ1-1; tentative D call: TRBD1 (5 bases). Germline V gene data show CDR1 as SQVTM and CDR2 as ANQGSEA. The CDR3 totals 15 residues. V was shortened by 6 bases and J by 6 bases, with 23 bases between the two germline ends. Here the CDR3 DNA reads TGCAGCGTAAAGAAATACCCATCGCAGGGCGCTGAAGCTTTCTTT. Amino acids: CSVKKYPSQGAEAFF.

The gene calls are TRBV7-2 and TRBJ2-7; D not resolved. The CDR3 extends over 12 amino acids. From germline, CDR1 is SGHTA and CDR2 FQGNSA. Trimming pared 5 bases from V and 3 bases from J, leaving 8 bases between. The CDR3 reads CASSPHNYEQYF. CDR3 in DNA: TGTGCCAGCAGCCCCCACAACTACGAGCAGTACTTC.

The CDR3 protein is CASSPPGQGLRWQFF. The CDR3, as DNA: TGTGCCAGCTCACCACCGGGACAGGGTTTGAGATGGCAGTTCTTC. V and J are TRBV18 and TRBJ2-1, with 9 bases lining up with TRBD1. CDR3 size: 15 residues. V dropped 0 bases and J dropped 12; count of bases not matched to a gene: 9. CDR1 KGHSH and CDR2 LQKENI come from the germline V gene. The whole variable domain, remainder taken from reference TRBV18 and TRBJ2-1, is NAGVMQNPRHLVRRRGQEARLRCSPMKGHSHVYWYRQLPEEGLKFMVYLQKENIIDESGMPKERFSAEFPKEGPSILRIQQVVRGDSAAYFCASSPPGQGLRWQFFGPGTRLTVL.

This chain connects TRBV5-4 to TRBJ1-4; TRBD1 might be the D (6 bases). Germline V CDR1 and CDR2: SGHNT, YYREEE (reference sequence). The CDR3 has 16 residues. The V end lost 0 bases, the J end lost 5 bases, and 14 bases lay between the germline ends. In DNA, the CDR3 is TGTGCCAGCAGCTTGGCCCCGGACAGCCGGAATGAAAAACTGTTTTTT. It is translated as CASSLAPDSRNEKLFF.

CDR3 sequence (DNA): TGCGCCAGCAGCTTGGCCACAGGGATGTCACCCCTCCACTTT. Protein product: CASSLATGMSPLHF. The chain joins TRBV5-1 to TRBJ1-6; D might be TRBD1 (6 bases). Germline values: CDR1 SGHRS, CDR2 YFSETQ. This CDR3 has 14 residues. Trimming left V 0 bases short and J 10 bases short, with 11 bases between.

This sequence joins TRBV28 and TRBJ2-3; the D gene is possibly TRBD2 (6 bases). Trimming removed 2 bases from V and 5 bases from J, with 20 bases in between. This CDR3 has 17 amino acids. Looked up from germline, CDR1 is MDHEN and CDR2 is SYDVKM. CDR3 in amino acids: CASSLSLMSAGRDTQYF. The CDR3 DNA sequence: TGTGCCAGCAGTTTAAGTCTTATGTCGGCCGGGAGAGATACGCAGTATTTT.